This paragraph covers one T cell receptor beta chain sequence. The data are from a study of response to subunit inactivated influenza vaccine. The CDR3 length is 14 residues. The junction had 4 bases not matched to a gene; V was cut back by 4 bases and J by 0 bases. Per germline, CDR1 DFQATT and CDR2 SNEGSKA (reference sequence). A single record per CDR3 protein comes from TCRdb applying MiXCR to the RT-PCR reads. The profile shows a few hundred thousand distinct CDR3 sequences, around 10% of them singletons. This same sample was also part of a study on T cells expressing NK-cell markers. From that paper: UMIs were included in TCR beta cDNA generated by 5'RACE template switching.

The sequencing here drew on PBMCs from blood, taken on the day of vaccination. The V call is TRBV20-1, the J call TRBJ2-7; 9 bases line up with TRBD1. The TCR comes from a man between 50 and 59 years old who received an inactivated influenza vaccine. CDR3 region: CSATPGQGSYEQYF. The CDR3 coding sequence is TGCAGTGCTACACCGGGACAGGGCTCCTACGAGCAGTACTTC.